This record covers a single TCR beta chain. Its antigen is unknown. Per-base qualities were not stored, and no clone one base away is much larger. Donors formed part of the validation cohort, which comprised about 120 subjects and was distinct from the first cohort of 666 subjects. V is cut back by 3 bases and J by 9 bases, with 11 bases in the junction unmatched. The CDR3 sequence holds 14 residues, the cysteine and phenylalanine included. Here the CDR3 DNA is all that survives: 42 bases in frame from base 1. CDR1 and CDR2 are read off the germline V gene as MDHEN and SYDVKM. These data come from a study of cytomegalovirus exposure and HLA in healthy donors (dated by TCRdb to 2015 to 2018). Concerning the study at large: The 500 to 800 repertoires of the first cohort and the roughly 120 validation repertoires were produced on the same platform, according to a later analysis. To predict cytomegalovirus infection status, the study brought together high-throughput TCR immunosequencing, statistical association of individual TCRs with disease status, and machine learning. In addition to the first cohort of 650 to 800 subjects, a separate validation cohort of some 120 different subjects was used. The aim of the study was to test whether cataloging public T cell receptors could identify signatures of past pathogen exposure.

Library generation was performed with the immunoSEQ multiplex PCR assay. Per the authors' processing: A statistical classification framework was built to diagnose cytomegalovirus status from the catalog of TCR beta chain sequences. TCRdb re-hosts the immuneACCESS table, in-frame sequences only. Its copies lack some clones; in the studies checked, an unresolved V gene accounts for under half of them, and the cause for the rest is not known. The V and J calls and clone size were taken over from that table, and D and trimming were inferred from the DNA. The sample table records over 70,000 clones; 85% to 90% of these occur just once. The ten largest make up approximately 4.2% of the sample. The paper's findings and limits, for the study overall: Across donors, most TCR sequences were observed very rarely, whereas some public TCRs were present in many individuals. The authors suggested that the approach could potentially be extended to other disease states and immunological phenotypes. In the study, approximately 160 TCR beta chains were listed as associated with cytomegalovirus. A later analysis found that TCRs clustered in the first cohort also tended to co-occur in the 95 to 150 validation repertoires, with just under 95% of cluster scores above 0. A few of the identified cytomegalovirus-associated TCR beta chains were confirmed in vitro to be specific for cytomegalovirus antigens. Cytomegalovirus status was reported to be diagnosed by the classifier with high specificity and sensitivity in both the original and validation cohorts. The validation cohort had no HLA typing available for a later analysis, so co-occurrence within that cohort was assessed over all 120 or so repertoires.

This chain is built from TRBV28 and TRBJ2-7, with 7 middle bases fitting TRBD2. The specimen sequenced was PBMCs. The clonotype originates from a woman younger than 30 in good health and CMV-seropositive. CDR3 protein: CASSFSGRTTRQYF. The DNA is as follows: TGTGCCAGCAGTTTTAGCGGGCGGACTACGAGGCAGTACTTC.